These T cell receptor beta chains were read from a single sample in a study of T cells in Graves' hyperthyroidism and ophthalmopathy. Each CDR3 protein gets one entry after TCRdb re-called the multiplex PCR reads with MiXCR. The sample records about 570,000 distinct CDR3 sequences, about 43% being singletons. Source material: peripheral blood or thyroid tissue (not recorded which). Receptor source: an adult woman with Graves' disease, either hyperthyroidism or ophthalmopathy (not recorded which). Both conserved end residues are part of each CDR3. Fields, in order: J gene, D gene, V gene, CDR3 protein. A D gene is named only where the DNA matches it firmly.

TRBJ2-7	.	TRBV9	CASSGHLESRPYEQYF
TRBJ2-7	TRBD1	TRBV7-9	CASSQRGTVSYEQYF
TRBJ1-4	.	TRBV7-8	CASKKGHSNEKLFF
TRBJ1-6	.	TRBV15	CAQEGPSDSPLHF
TRBJ2-7	.	TRBV19	CASSIRHPYEQYF
TRBJ1-5	.	TRBV20-1	CSAARQVREPQHF
TRBJ1-2	TRBD1	TRBV15	CATSSSSQGGYGYTF
TRBJ1-6	.	TRBV7-9	CASSPPGQNSPLHF
TRBJ2-1	.	TRBV24-1	CATSDPAHGPQYYEQFF
TRBJ2-5	.	TRBV6-9	CASSDSKTQYF
TRBJ1-1	TRBD1	TRBV11-2	CASSNDRAEAFF
TRBJ1-1	TRBD1	TRBV19	CASTRTGVSTEAFF
TRBJ1-6	TRBD1	TRBV28	CASSPQGSSSYNSPLHF
TRBJ1-5	TRBD1	TRBV10-3	CAISERQGFNQPQHF
TRBJ1-3	TRBD1	TRBV10-3	CAIRHGQGANTIYF
TRBJ1-1	.	TRBV13	CASSFIGRNTEAFF
TRBJ1-1	.	TRBV4-1	CASSQDGGPGHTEAFF
TRBJ2-5	TRBD2	TRBV7-9	CASSLAPGLAGALYF
TRBJ2-1	.	TRBV10-3	CAISESADSYNEQFF
TRBJ2-5	TRBD2	TRBV7-2	CASSWNSGRETQYF
TRBJ1-4	.	TRBV29-1	CSAAGTENEKLFF
TRBJ1-6	.	TRBV12-3/TRBV12-4	CASSFAGPVNSPLHF
TRBJ2-7	.	TRBV13	CASSLRGPTYEQYF
TRBJ1-5	.	TRBV5-6	CASSLYAGEGNQPQHF
TRBJ1-6	.	TRBV3-1	CASGKGRGGPAPLHF
TRBJ1-1	.	TRBV2	CASSNQGSTEAFF
TRBJ1-4	.	TRBV6-6	CASSYLALGGEKLFF
TRBJ1-5	.	TRBV7-9	CASSLNPGNQPQHF
TRBJ1-1	.	TRBV29-1	CSVTTEMNTEAFF
TRBJ1-5	.	TRBV12-3/TRBV12-4	CASSSQQVQPQHF
TRBJ2-6	.	TRBV19	CASSWGGGANVLTF
TRBJ2-5	.	TRBV6-1	CASNERQGRGETQYF
TRBJ2-7	.	TRBV20-1	CSATPQQTYEQYF
TRBJ1-1	TRBD1	TRBV10-3	CAGGQGSSDEAFF
TRBJ2-7	TRBD2	TRBV7-9	CARRHLAGGSPSSKTYEQYF
TRBJ1-4	.	TRBV10-3	CAISAGRGF
TRBJ2-6	TRBD1	TRBV19	CASSARGRGGANVLTF
TRBJ1-6	.	TRBV5-5	CASSLSGVGSSYNSPLHF
TRBJ1-1	.	TRBV7-6	CASSRGQLSNTEAFF
TRBJ2-7	.	TRBV2	CASNPAGSSYEQYF
TRBJ1-4	TRBD1	TRBV18	CASSPQGAVVTNEKLFF
TRBJ1-1	TRBD1	TRBV11-2	CASSPRTGEDEAFF
TRBJ1-1	.	TRBV7-2	CASSLDSTVAFF
TRBJ1-1	TRBD1	TRBV7-9	CASSPPSRGLTEAFF
TRBJ2-5	.	TRBV20-1	CSARGQGSGDLETQYF
TRBJ1-5	TRBD1	TRBV5-6	CASSLGTGSSQHF
TRBJ2-3	.	TRBV7-9	CASSLGGGGDTQYF
TRBJ2-5	.	TRBV27	CASRPRRDQETQYF
TRBJ2-5	.	TRBV7-2	CASSLQGGGIGETQYF
TRBJ2-2	.	TRBV12-3/TRBV12-4	CASTRTNTGELFF
TRBJ1-2	TRBD1	TRBV20-1	CSARRQGNYGYTF